This TCR beta chain was recorded in a study of long-term antiretroviral therapy in people with HIV. The germline V gene has CDR1 SGHTA and CDR2 FQGNSA. V was trimmed by 1 base and J by 1 base, leaving 14 bases between them. CDR3 length: 16 amino acids. Survey-level resolution applied to immunoSEQ assay v3.0. Data came from immunoSEQ multiplex PCR; TCRdb stores just in-frame clones and leaves some out. The sample holds tens of thousands of clones, roughly 84% seen once. This clonotype was obtained from a man aged 18-30 years with HIV. The rearrangement uses TRBV7-2 and TRBJ2-7; D is perhaps TRBD2 (5 bases). Here the sequenced sample was unsorted PBMCs, taken 0.4 years after starting antiretroviral therapy. The CDR3 is CASSLDPSEESYEQYF. DNA of the CDR3: TGTGCCAGCAGCTTAGACCCATCGGAGGAGTCCTACGAGCAGTACTTC.